This T cell receptor (beta chain) emerged from a study of read filtering for tumor transcriptome and immune sequencing. For the study at large: Patients were 17 male and approximately 14 female, mean age 65.9 years, range about 47 to 80.

This clonotype was recorded at least ten times. This library used roughly 0.4 ug RNA and molecular barcoded adaptors spanning alpha/delta and beta/gamma chains. A single record per CDR3 protein comes from TCRdb applying MiXCR to the reads. Here the sample spans approximately 62,000 distinct CDR3 sequences, about 19% being singletons. CDR3 size: 14 residues. Trimming removed 3 bases at V and 0 bases at J, with 8 bases between. Germline V lookup: CDR1 SGHDN, CDR2 FVKESK. Sample: a population of CD138-negative cells sorted from bone marrow. This sequence originates from a donor aged 40 or older with multiple myeloma. This chain joins TRBV14 and TRBJ2-5; D is possibly TRBD1 (6 bases). CDR3 region: CASSQRGYQETQYF. The DNA of the CDR3 is TGTGCCAGCAGCCAGAGGGGGTACCAAGAGACCCAGTACTTC. Based on the CDR3 plus reference TRBV14 and TRBJ2-5, the full variable domain is EAGVTQFPSHSVIEKGQTVTLRCDPISGHDNLYWYRRVMGKEIKFLLHFVKESKQDESGMPNNRFLAERTGGTYSTLKVQPAELEDSGVYFCASSQRGYQETQYFGPGTRLLVL.